This TCR beta chain was recovered during a study of T cell changes during pregnancy in multiple sclerosis. Profiled with immunoSEQ multiplex PCR; TCRdb holds only in-frame clones, not every one. The profile shows approximately 88,000 clones, 90% to 95% of them singletons. The ends were cut back, 0 bases at V and 4 bases at J, with 12 bases in the middle. This CDR3 region has 15 residues. CDR1 and CDR2 from the germline V gene are SEHNR and FQNEAQ (reference sequence). This specimen consisted of peripheral blood, obtained in the second trimester of pregnancy. The source is a female donor with multiple sclerosis, enrolled in a pregnancy study. The V and J genes are TRBV7-9 and TRBJ1-2; D remains ambiguous. For the CDR3, the DNA is TGTGCCAGCAGCTTAGCGGCCCGTGCTGGCTATGGCTACACCTTC. Protein: CASSLAARAGYGYTF.